This entry lists 21 T cell receptor beta chains sequenced from one sample in a study of blood T cell repertoires in COVID-19. TCRdb's table, derived via immunoSEQ multiplex PCR, lists solely in-frame clones and lacks some. This repertoire shows tens of thousands of clones, about 80% found once; its top ten account for around 5%. Sequenced input: peripheral blood. Source of these receptors: a woman aged 65 to 85 with acute or convalescent COVID-19.

This clone came up a few times. V and J are TRBV10-3 and TRBJ1-2; 9 bases are a match to TRBD1. The CDR3 runs to 14 residues. After removal of 6 bases from V and 8 bases from J, the junction contained 10 bases not matched to a gene. CDR1 and CDR2 from the germline V gene are ENHRY and SYGVKD. CDR3 nucleotide sequence: TGTGCCATCAGCAACCGGGACAGGGCTGAGGGCTACACCTTC. Its protein product is CAISNRDRAEGYTF.

Here the CDR3 reads CASSLVSGGGHEQFF. The DNA of the CDR3 is TGTGCCAGCAGCTTAGTTTCCGGAGGGGGCCATGAGCAGTTCTTC. The V gene is TRBV7-9, the J gene TRBJ2-1; TRBD1 is a possible D gene (7 bases). This CDR3 is built from 15 residues. V lost 1 base and J 8 bases, leaving 15 bases between the germline ends. Germline CDR1 reads SEHNR; CDR2 reads FQNEAQ (reference sequence).

This clone was seen only once. This chain uses TRBV13 with TRBJ1-5; 7 nucleotides line up with TRBD1. This CDR3 has 15 amino acids. Germline values: CDR1 PRHDT, CDR2 FYEKMQ (reference sequence). J lost 6 bases, V lost 5 bases, and 10 bases had no gene match. The CDR3, as DNA: TGTGCCAGCAGCGACCGCCGACAGGGCGGTCAGCCCCAGCATTTT. Translated, it gives CASSDRRQGGQPQHF.

The genes are TRBV6-6 and TRBJ1-5; perhaps TRBD1 as D (6 bases). Germline V gene sequence: CDR1 MNHNY, CDR2 SVGAGI (reference sequence). The CDR3 is 15 residues long. The ends were cut back, 7 bases at V and 4 bases at J, with 17 bases in the middle. The CDR3 sequence is CASTLQGGGNQPQHF. The DNA of the CDR3 is TGTGCCAGCACCCTACAGGGTGGAGGAAATCAGCCCCAGCATTTT.

The chain has TRBV9 and TRBJ2-5; perhaps TRBD2 as D (6 bases). The CDR3 length is 16 residues. The germline V and J ends were trimmed by 3 bases and 5 bases, with 20 bases remaining between them. CDR1 SGDLS and CDR2 YYNGEE come from the germline V gene. CDR3 sequence (DNA): TGTGCCAGCAGCGGTTACGGGGGTAGCCGGGGGGAGACCCAGTACTTC. Protein: CASSGYGGSRGETQYF.

V is TRBV5-8 and J is TRBJ2-1; unclear D gene. V lost 0 bases, J lost 0 bases, and 13 bases lay in between. Germline loops: CDR1 SGHTS, CDR2 YDEGEE. This CDR3 is 17 amino acids long. CDR3 in amino acids: CASSLGPKIDSYNEQFF. CDR3 DNA: TGTGCCAGCAGCTTGGGCCCTAAAATTGACTCCTACAATGAGCAGTTCTTC.

The gene calls are TRBV28 and TRBJ1-2, with 11 bases identical to TRBD1. The CDR3 sequence is 14 residues long. V lost 8 bases to trimming and J lost 5 bases; unmatched junction nucleotides: 7. The germline V gene has CDR1 MDHEN and CDR2 SYDVKM. The CDR3 spells CASVLDRGLYGYTF. The CDR3 bases are TGTGCCAGCGTATTGGACAGGGGGCTATATGGCTACACCTTC.

The chain has TRBV9 and TRBJ1-1; TRBD1 agrees at 10 bases. This CDR3 is 15 amino acids long. The germline gives CDR1 SGDLS, CDR2 YYNGEE. V shed 2 bases and J 3 bases; nucleotides not matched to a gene: 4. The CDR3 sequence is CASSVRDRGDTEAFF. The CDR3 DNA is TGTGCCAGCAGCGTCCGGGACAGGGGTGACACTGAAGCTTTCTTT.

The rearrangement links TRBV10-3 to TRBJ2-2; 10 bases agree with TRBD1. Trimming removed 8 bases from V and 4 bases from J; junction bases left unmatched: 4. The CDR3 has 14 amino acids. The germline gives CDR1 ENHRY, CDR2 SYGVKD. CDR3 bases: TGTGCCATCGGGGACAGGGGATCCACCGGGGAGCTGTTTTTT. It yields the protein CAIGDRGSTGELFF.

This chain joins TRBV7-8 and TRBJ1-2, with D maybe TRBD1 (6 bases). Looked up from germline, CDR1 is SGHVS and CDR2 is FQNEAQ. The V end was cut by 5 bases, the J end by 4 bases, with 17 bases between. The CDR3 sequence is 15 residues long. The CDR3 region has the DNA TGTGCCAGCAGCCCATACAGGGTGGCCCTCTATGGCTACACCTTC. This encodes CASSPYRVALYGYTF.

V and J are TRBV9 and TRBJ1-2; D is undetermined. Deletions cut 0 bases from V and 8 bases from J, with 11 bases between. There are 13 residues in the CDR3. Looked up from germline, CDR1 is SGDLS and CDR2 is YYNGEE. Written as DNA, the CDR3 is TGTGCCAGCAGCGTAGTGAGCGCGGAAGGCTACACCTTC. It is translated as CASSVVSAEGYTF.

J is TRBJ2-7 and V is TRBV10-3; 9 positions match TRBD1. There are 15 residues in the CDR3. With V trimmed by 2 bases and J by 6 bases, 8 bases remained unmatched. Germline lookup yields CDR1 ENHRY and CDR2 SYGVKD. Written as DNA, the CDR3 is TGTGCCATCAGTGAGAGAGGGGACAGGGACTCCGAGCAGTACTTC. It translates to CAISERGDRDSEQYF.

The V gene is TRBV4-1, the J gene TRBJ2-2, with 7 bases aligning to TRBD2. The CDR3 loop spans 15 amino acids. From germline, CDR1 is MGHRA and CDR2 YSYEKL. With V trimmed by 5 bases and J by 1 base, 4 bases remained unmatched. CDR3 bases: TGCGCCAGCAGCTCCCTAGCGGAGAACACCGGGGAGCTGTTTTTT. Translating it yields CASSSLAENTGELFF.

J is TRBJ2-1 and V is TRBV4-3; 12 positions agree with TRBD2. In germline, CDR1 is LGHNA, CDR2 YSLEER. This CDR3 comprises 16 residues. V shed 1 base and J 5 bases; nucleotides not matched to a gene: 3. The CDR3 sequence is CASSQGRTSGDNEQFF. DNA of the CDR3: TGCGCCAGCAGCCAAGGGAGGACTAGCGGGGACAATGAGCAGTTCTTC.

V gene TRBV10-3 combines with J gene TRBJ2-7; D not resolved. This CDR3 contains 12 residues. Germline lookup yields CDR1 ENHRY and CDR2 SYGVKD. Trimming stripped 8 bases from V and 4 bases from J, with 12 bases between. This CDR3 reads CAISAPGYEQYF. DNA of the CDR3: TGTGCCATCTCAGCTCCAGGTTACGAGCAGTACTTC.

This chain uses TRBV11-2 with TRBJ1-6; 9 bases line up with TRBD1. CDR1 and CDR2 from the germline V gene are SGHAT and FQNNGV. The CDR3 has 15 residues. V lost 6 bases and J lost 3; bases outside the gene matches: 3. CDR3 coding DNA: TGTGCCAGCAGATTGGGACAGGGCTATAATTCACCCCTCCACTTT. This encodes CASRLGQGYNSPLHF.

The chain couples TRBV7-2 to TRBJ1-5; D possibly corresponds to TRBD1 (6 bases). CDR1 is SGHTA, CDR2 FQGNSA, per germline. V lost 2 bases and J 6 bases, leaving 14 bases between the germline ends. There are 15 residues in the CDR3. CDR3 bases: TGTGCCAGCAGCTTAAGAGCAGGGGCGATTCAGCCCCAGCATTTT. It codes for CASSLRAGAIQPQHF.

V gene TRBV6-2 or TRBV6-3 combines with J gene TRBJ2-7; 8 bases are a match to TRBD1. This CDR3 region has 15 residues. Germline V lookup: CDR1 MNHEY, CDR2 SVGEGT. V shed 5 bases, J shed 3 bases, and the junction held 9 bases outside the gene matches. The CDR3 region has the DNA TGTGCCAGCAGTCCGCAGGGGGCCCCCGTCTACGAGCAGTACTTC. Protein product: CASSPQGAPVYEQYF.

Points on this clone: One end of the junction fails to match germline, which may point to a read error. The chain uses TRBV6-5 and TRBJ2-7; 10 bases match TRBD2. This CDR3 has 14 residues. Germline V gene lookup returns CDR1 MNHEY and CDR2 SVGAGI. CDR3: CVSNKAGGPYEQYF. The DNA for the CDR3 is TGTGTCAGCAACAAAGCGGGGGGGCCCTACGAGCAGTACTTC.

This chain links TRBV5-1 with TRBJ1-1; tentative D call: TRBD1 (6 bases). Trimming removed 4 bases at V and 4 bases at J, with 23 bases between. The germline V gene has CDR1 SGHRS and CDR2 YFSETQ. The CDR3 totals 17 residues. The CDR3 protein is CASSPRTATPLGTEAFF. The CDR3 DNA is TGCGCCAGCAGCCCAAGGACAGCGACTCCCCTGGGCACTGAAGCTTTCTTT.

This sequence joins TRBV24-1 and TRBJ1-1; TRBD1 might be the D (5 bases). CDR1 KGHDR and CDR2 SFDVKD come from the germline V gene. The CDR3 spans 16 residues. The V gene lost 4 bases and the J gene lost 5 bases, with 19 bases spanning the gap. CDR3 amino acids: CATSDQAVGGYTEAFF. The CDR3 DNA follows: TGTGCCACCAGTGACCAGGCGGTGGGGGGGTATACTGAAGCTTTCTTT.